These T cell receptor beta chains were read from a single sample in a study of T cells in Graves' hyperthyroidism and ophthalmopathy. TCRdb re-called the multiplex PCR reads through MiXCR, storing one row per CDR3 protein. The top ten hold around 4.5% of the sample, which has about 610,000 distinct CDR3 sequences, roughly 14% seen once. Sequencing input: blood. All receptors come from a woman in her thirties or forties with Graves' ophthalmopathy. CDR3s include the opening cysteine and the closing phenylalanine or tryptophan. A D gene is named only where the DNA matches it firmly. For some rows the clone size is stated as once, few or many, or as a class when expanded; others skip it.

CDR3nt: TGTGCCAGCAGTCGAAGGACAGATCAAGAGACCCAGTACTTC
CDR3aa: CASSRRTDQETQYF
v_gene: TRBV11-3
j_gene: TRBJ2-5
abundance: .
d_gene: .

CDR3nt: TGTGCCAGCAGTCCTCCGGCGGGCGGAGAAAACTATGGCTACACCTTC
CDR3aa: CASSPPAGGENYGYTF
v_gene: TRBV25-1
j_gene: TRBJ1-2
abundance: many
d_gene: .

CDR3nt: TGTGCCAGTAAGGAAGTGGGCGGACAGCGCTATGGCTACACCTTC
CDR3aa: CASKEVGGQRYGYTF
v_gene: TRBV19
j_gene: TRBJ1-2
abundance: many
d_gene: .

CDR3nt: TGTGCCATCAGTGAACTATCCTACGAGCAGTACTTC
CDR3aa: CAISELSYEQYF
v_gene: TRBV10-3
j_gene: TRBJ2-7
abundance: .
d_gene: .

CDR3nt: TGTGCCACCAAGGACGGGATGACTGAAGCTTTCTTT
CDR3aa: CATKDGMTEAFF
v_gene: TRBV28
j_gene: TRBJ1-1
abundance: many
d_gene: .

CDR3nt: TGTGCCAGCAGCCTATCTCCGGGAGAGACCCAGTACTTC
CDR3aa: CASSLSPGETQYF
v_gene: TRBV27
j_gene: TRBJ2-5
abundance: many
d_gene: .

CDR3nt: TGTGCTAGTGGTTTTTTACCCCGGACCTACGAGCAGTACTTC
CDR3aa: CASGFLPRTYEQYF
v_gene: TRBV12-5
j_gene: TRBJ2-7
abundance: many
d_gene: .

CDR3nt: TGCAGCGTTGATAACGCGGGATTGACGACCCAGTACTTC
CDR3aa: CSVDNAGLTTQYF
v_gene: TRBV29-1
j_gene: TRBJ2-5
abundance: once
d_gene: .

CDR3nt: TGTGCCACCGAAACGCAGGGCGGCACGGGGGAGCTGTTTTTT
CDR3aa: CATETQGGTGELFF
v_gene: TRBV12-3/TRBV12-4
j_gene: TRBJ2-2
abundance: .
d_gene: .

CDR3nt: TGTGCCACCGGGGACAGGGGAGTGGGAGAGACCCAGTACTTC
CDR3aa: CATGDRGVGETQYF
v_gene: TRBV19
j_gene: TRBJ2-5
abundance: .
d_gene: TRBD1

CDR3nt: TGTGCCACCAGTGCCGGCGGAGAAGGCGAAGAGACCCAGTACTTC
CDR3aa: CATSAGGEGEETQYF
v_gene: TRBV24-1
j_gene: TRBJ2-5
abundance: many
d_gene: .

CDR3nt: TGTGCCAGCAGTTTAGCGAGGAGGGGCCCTCTGAGGGAGCAGTACTTC
CDR3aa: CASSLARRGPLREQYF
v_gene: TRBV12-3/TRBV12-4
j_gene: TRBJ2-7
abundance: .
d_gene: .

CDR3nt: TGTGCCAGCAGCAACAAAACAGGGCTTGGCTACACCTTC
CDR3aa: CASSNKTGLGYTF
v_gene: TRBV3-1
j_gene: TRBJ1-2
abundance: few
d_gene: .

CDR3nt: TGTGCCAGCAGGGGGACAAGTCGCGCTGAAGCTTTCTTT
CDR3aa: CASRGTSRAEAFF
v_gene: TRBV11-3
j_gene: TRBJ1-1
abundance: .
d_gene: .

CDR3nt: TGTGCCAGCAGTGAACGGATGACTAGCGGGTCCTACGAGCAGTACTTC
CDR3aa: CASSERMTSGSYEQYF
v_gene: TRBV6-1
j_gene: TRBJ2-7
abundance: many
d_gene: TRBD2

CDR3nt: TGTGCCAGCAATCACAGGGGGAGCAATCAGCCCCAGCATTTT
CDR3aa: CASNHRGSNQPQHF
v_gene: TRBV28
j_gene: TRBJ1-5
abundance: many
d_gene: TRBD1

CDR3nt: TGTGCCAGCTCACCCTCGTCCGGGCCGCTCGAGCAGTACTTC
CDR3aa: CASSPSSGPLEQYF
v_gene: TRBV18
j_gene: TRBJ2-7
abundance: many
d_gene: .

CDR3nt: TGTGCCACCAGCAGAGATGGTAGAGGGGTTTACGAGCAGTACTTC
CDR3aa: CATSRDGRGVYEQYF
v_gene: TRBV15
j_gene: TRBJ2-7
abundance: many
d_gene: .

CDR3nt: TGTGCCAGCAGTTTATCCTGGGGCTCTGGAAACACCATATATTTT
CDR3aa: CASSLSWGSGNTIYF
v_gene: TRBV28
j_gene: TRBJ1-3
abundance: .
d_gene: .

CDR3nt: TGTGCCAGCAGCTTAATCACTCGGGCTGAAGCTTTCTTT
CDR3aa: CASSLITRAEAFF
v_gene: TRBV7-2
j_gene: TRBJ1-1
abundance: .
d_gene: .

CDR3nt: TGTGCCAGCAGTTACTCCGCGACGGGGGGGCCCTACGAGCAGTACTTC
CDR3aa: CASSYSATGGPYEQYF
v_gene: TRBV6-2/TRBV6-3
j_gene: TRBJ2-7
abundance: .
d_gene: TRBD2

CDR3nt: TGTGCCAGCAGCTTAGAAATGCGGCTAGCGGACTACGAGCAGTACTTC
CDR3aa: CASSLEMRLADYEQYF
v_gene: TRBV7-8
j_gene: TRBJ2-7
abundance: many
d_gene: TRBD2

CDR3nt: TGCGCCAGCAGCCGAGAGGACGGGCCCTACGAGCAGTACTTC
CDR3aa: CASSREDGPYEQYF
v_gene: TRBV4-1
j_gene: TRBJ2-7
abundance: .
d_gene: .

CDR3nt: TGTGCCAGCAGTCAAGGTGGACAGGGGGTCTACGAGCAGTACTTC
CDR3aa: CASSQGGQGVYEQYF
v_gene: TRBV6-1
j_gene: TRBJ2-7
abundance: .
d_gene: TRBD1

CDR3nt: TGTGCCAGCAGACAGGGGACCCAGTACTTC
CDR3aa: CASRQGTQYF
v_gene: TRBV2
j_gene: TRBJ2-5
abundance: many
d_gene: .

CDR3nt: TGTGCCAGCAGTTCTCCTCTGGGGACCAACCAAGAGACCCAGTACTTC
CDR3aa: CASSSPLGTNQETQYF
v_gene: TRBV12-3/TRBV12-4
j_gene: TRBJ2-5
abundance: many
d_gene: .

CDR3nt: TGTGCCAGCAGCCTTACGTTCGTAACTGAAGCTTTCTTT
CDR3aa: CASSLTFVTEAFF
v_gene: TRBV7-6
j_gene: TRBJ1-1
abundance: many
d_gene: .

CDR3nt: TGTGCCAGCAATGGGGACTTTTCCTCTGGGGCCAACGTCCTGACTTTC
CDR3aa: CASNGDFSSGANVLTF
v_gene: TRBV12-3/TRBV12-4
j_gene: TRBJ2-6
abundance: .
d_gene: .

CDR3nt: TGTGCCAGCAGGGGGGGCCGGGTCCAAGAGACCCAGTACTTC
CDR3aa: CASRGGRVQETQYF
v_gene: TRBV6-1
j_gene: TRBJ2-5
abundance: many
d_gene: .

CDR3nt: TGTGCCAGCAGCTTATCGGGGAACGTCTACTACGAGCAGTACTTC
CDR3aa: CASSLSGNVYYEQYF
v_gene: TRBV7-2
j_gene: TRBJ2-7
abundance: .
d_gene: .

CDR3nt: TGCGCCAGCAGCTCGTCGGGACTAGCGGGACAAGAGACCCAGTACTTC
CDR3aa: CASSSSGLAGQETQYF
v_gene: TRBV5-1
j_gene: TRBJ2-5
abundance: many
d_gene: TRBD2

CDR3nt: TGTGCCAGCAGTTACTCGCGGGGGAACTATGGCTACACCTTC
CDR3aa: CASSYSRGNYGYTF
v_gene: TRBV6-5
j_gene: TRBJ1-2
abundance: many
d_gene: .

CDR3nt: TGCGCCAGCACCGGAGGGCGGGCCCCCCGGGACGAGCAGTACTTC
CDR3aa: CASTGGRAPRDEQYF
v_gene: TRBV5-1
j_gene: TRBJ2-7
abundance: few
d_gene: .

CDR3nt: TGCGCCAGCAGTGAGTCGGCAGGGGATCAGCCCCAGCATTTT
CDR3aa: CASSESAGDQPQHF
v_gene: TRBV10-2
j_gene: TRBJ1-5
abundance: many
d_gene: .

CDR3nt: TGTGCCAGCAGTGAAGGAGGGACAGGGCTCATGAACACTGAAGCTTTCTTT
CDR3aa: CASSEGGTGLMNTEAFF
v_gene: TRBV6-1
j_gene: TRBJ1-1
abundance: few
d_gene: TRBD1

CDR3nt: TGCGCCAGCAGCGACGGGACAGCCGGGTATGGCTACACCTTC
CDR3aa: CASSDGTAGYGYTF
v_gene: TRBV5-1
j_gene: TRBJ1-2
abundance: .
d_gene: TRBD1

CDR3nt: TGTGCCACCAGTGCCGATGACAGGGGTTACGAGCAGTACTTC
CDR3aa: CATSADDRGYEQYF
v_gene: TRBV24-1
j_gene: TRBJ2-7
abundance: many
d_gene: TRBD1

CDR3nt: TGTGCCAGCAGCCCATTGTACCCGAACACTGAAGCTTTCTTT
CDR3aa: CASSPLYPNTEAFF
v_gene: TRBV27
j_gene: TRBJ1-1
abundance: many
d_gene: .

CDR3nt: TGTGCCAGCAGCTCACGGGACAGCTACAATCAGCCCCAGCATTTT
CDR3aa: CASSSRDSYNQPQHF
v_gene: TRBV11-3
j_gene: TRBJ1-5
abundance: many
d_gene: TRBD1

CDR3nt: TGTGCCAGCAGTGAAGAGTGGCGTTTCTCCTACGAGCAGTACTTC
CDR3aa: CASSEEWRFSYEQYF
v_gene: TRBV6-1
j_gene: TRBJ2-7
abundance: .
d_gene: .

CDR3nt: TGTGCCACCAGCAGAGGGCCCCTCGCCAGGAGGGGCTACACCTTC
CDR3aa: CATSRGPLARRGYTF
v_gene: TRBV15
j_gene: TRBJ1-2
abundance: many
d_gene: .

CDR3nt: TGCAGCGCCCTACGAACCGGGGAGCTGTTTTTT
CDR3aa: CSALRTGELFF
v_gene: TRBV29-1
j_gene: TRBJ2-2
abundance: many
d_gene: .

CDR3nt: TGTGCCTGGAGGCCCGGGGCCAGCCAAGAGACCCAGTACTTC
CDR3aa: CAWRPGASQETQYF
v_gene: TRBV30
j_gene: TRBJ2-5
abundance: .
d_gene: .

CDR3nt: TGTGCCAGCAAGAACAGAATTATCTATGGCTACACCTTC
CDR3aa: CASKNRIIYGYTF
v_gene: TRBV6-2/TRBV6-3
j_gene: TRBJ1-2
abundance: many
d_gene: .

CDR3nt: TGTGCCAGCAGCTCGGCTGGGACTAGCGGGTCCCAAGAGACCCAGTACTTC
CDR3aa: CASSSAGTSGSQETQYF
v_gene: TRBV28
j_gene: TRBJ2-5
abundance: many
d_gene: TRBD2

CDR3nt: TGCAGTGCTATTTTGGAGGACGGGCGTGGCTACACCTTC
CDR3aa: CSAILEDGRGYTF
v_gene: TRBV20-1
j_gene: TRBJ1-2
abundance: many
d_gene: .

CDR3nt: TGTGCCAGCAGCCAGGAAACAGGGAGCGACGAGCAGTACTTC
CDR3aa: CASSQETGSDEQYF
v_gene: TRBV3-1
j_gene: TRBJ2-7
abundance: many
d_gene: .

CDR3nt: TGCGCCAGCAGCTTGAGGGAAAATTCACCCCTCCACTTT
CDR3aa: CASSLRENSPLHF
v_gene: TRBV5-1
j_gene: TRBJ1-6
abundance: few
d_gene: .

CDR3nt: TGTGCCAGCAGTTACTCACGGGCCTCAGGCTCCTACGAGCAGTACTTC
CDR3aa: CASSYSRASGSYEQYF
v_gene: TRBV6-5
j_gene: TRBJ2-7
abundance: .
d_gene: .

CDR3nt: TGCGCCAGCAGTGACGGGACGGTGGCGGGGCCCCAGCATTTT
CDR3aa: CASSDGTVAGPQHF
v_gene: TRBV10-1
j_gene: TRBJ1-5
abundance: .
d_gene: .

CDR3nt: TGTGCCAGCAGCGCAGGACAGTACTATGGCTACACCTTC
CDR3aa: CASSAGQYYGYTF
v_gene: TRBV7-9
j_gene: TRBJ1-2
abundance: many
d_gene: .

CDR3nt: TGTGCCAGCAGTTTGAGGACTAGCGGGAGTGTTGAGAAAGAGACCCAGTACTTC
CDR3aa: CASSLRTSGSVEKETQYF
v_gene: TRBV28
j_gene: TRBJ2-5
abundance: .
d_gene: TRBD2

CDR3nt: TGTGCCAGCTCCCTTTTAAACCAAGAGACCCAGTACTTC
CDR3aa: CASSLLNQETQYF
v_gene: TRBV18
j_gene: TRBJ2-5
abundance: many
d_gene: .

CDR3nt: TGCAGCGTTGGAGAGTCGCGGTACGAGCAGTACTTC
CDR3aa: CSVGESRYEQYF
v_gene: TRBV29-1
j_gene: TRBJ2-7
abundance: many
d_gene: .